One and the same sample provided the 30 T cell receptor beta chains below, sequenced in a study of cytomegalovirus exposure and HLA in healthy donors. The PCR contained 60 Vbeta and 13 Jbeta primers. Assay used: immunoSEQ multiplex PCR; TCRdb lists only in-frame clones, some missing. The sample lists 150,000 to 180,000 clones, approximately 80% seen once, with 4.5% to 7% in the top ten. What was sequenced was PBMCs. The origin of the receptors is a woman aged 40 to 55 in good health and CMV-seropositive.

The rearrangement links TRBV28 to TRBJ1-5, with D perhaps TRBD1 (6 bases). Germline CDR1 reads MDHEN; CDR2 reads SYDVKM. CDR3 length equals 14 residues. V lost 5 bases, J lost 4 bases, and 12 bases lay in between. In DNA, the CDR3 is TGTGCCAGCAGTGCGTACAGGGAAAATCAGCCCCAGCATTTT. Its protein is CASSAYRENQPQHF.

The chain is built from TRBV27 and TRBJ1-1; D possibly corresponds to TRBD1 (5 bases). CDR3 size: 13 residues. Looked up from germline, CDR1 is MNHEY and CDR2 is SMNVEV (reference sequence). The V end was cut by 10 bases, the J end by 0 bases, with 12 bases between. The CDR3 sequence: CATQDRLNTEAFF. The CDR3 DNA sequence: TGTGCCACCCAAGACAGACTGAACACTGAAGCTTTCTTT.

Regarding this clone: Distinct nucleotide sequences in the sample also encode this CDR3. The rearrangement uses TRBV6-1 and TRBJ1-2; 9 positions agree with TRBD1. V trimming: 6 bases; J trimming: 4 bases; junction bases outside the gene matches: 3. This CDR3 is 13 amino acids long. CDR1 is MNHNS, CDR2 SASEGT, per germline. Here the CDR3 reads CASRDRGGYGYTF. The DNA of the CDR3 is TGTGCCAGCAGAGACAGGGGGGGCTATGGCTACACCTTC.

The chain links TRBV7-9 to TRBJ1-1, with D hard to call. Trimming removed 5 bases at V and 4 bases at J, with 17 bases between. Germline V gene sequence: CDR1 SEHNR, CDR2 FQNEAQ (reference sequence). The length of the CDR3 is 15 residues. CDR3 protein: CASSPFAGRATEAFF. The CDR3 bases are TGTGCCAGCAGCCCCTTCGCCGGGAGGGCCACTGAAGCTTTCTTT. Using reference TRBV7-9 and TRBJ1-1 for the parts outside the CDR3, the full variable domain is DTGVSQNPRHKITKRGQNVTFRCDPISEHNRLYWYRQTLGQGPEFLTYFQNEAQLEKSRLLSDRFSAERPKGSFSTLEIQRTEQGDSAMYLCASSPFAGRATEAFFGQGTRLTVV.

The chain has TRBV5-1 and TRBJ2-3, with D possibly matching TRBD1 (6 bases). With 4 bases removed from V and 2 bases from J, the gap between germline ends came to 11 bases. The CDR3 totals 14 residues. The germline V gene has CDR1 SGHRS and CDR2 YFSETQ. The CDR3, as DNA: TGCGCCAGCAGCCTAAGACAGGTCACAGATACGCAGTATTTT. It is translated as CASSLRQVTDTQYF.

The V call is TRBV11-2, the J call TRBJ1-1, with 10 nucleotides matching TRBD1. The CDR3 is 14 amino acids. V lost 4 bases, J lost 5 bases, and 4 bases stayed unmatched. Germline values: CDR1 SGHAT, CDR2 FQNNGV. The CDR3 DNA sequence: TGTGCCAGCAGCTCGACAGGGGGCTGGACTGAAGCTTTCTTT. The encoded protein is CASSSTGGWTEAFF.

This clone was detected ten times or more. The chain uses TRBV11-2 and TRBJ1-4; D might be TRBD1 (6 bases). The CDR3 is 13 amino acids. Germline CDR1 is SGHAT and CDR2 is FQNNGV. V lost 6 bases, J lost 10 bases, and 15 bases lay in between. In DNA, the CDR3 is TGTGCCAGCAGTTCAGACAGGCCCGGAAAACTGTTTTTT. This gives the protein CASSSDRPGKLFF.

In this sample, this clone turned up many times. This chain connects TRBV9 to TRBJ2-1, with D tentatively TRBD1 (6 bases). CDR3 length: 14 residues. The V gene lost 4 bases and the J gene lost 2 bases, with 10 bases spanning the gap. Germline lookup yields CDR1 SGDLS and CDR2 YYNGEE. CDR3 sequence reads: CASSPQGTYNEQFF. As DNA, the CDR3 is TGTGCCAGCAGCCCACAGGGAACCTACAATGAGCAGTTCTTC.

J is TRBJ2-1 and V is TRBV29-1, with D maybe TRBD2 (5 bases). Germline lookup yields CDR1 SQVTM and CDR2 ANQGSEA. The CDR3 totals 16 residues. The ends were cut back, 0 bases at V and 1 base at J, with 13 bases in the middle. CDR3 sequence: CSVEEPRRGSYNEQFF. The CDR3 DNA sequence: TGCAGCGTTGAAGAGCCCCGCCGGGGATCCTACAATGAGCAGTTCTTC.

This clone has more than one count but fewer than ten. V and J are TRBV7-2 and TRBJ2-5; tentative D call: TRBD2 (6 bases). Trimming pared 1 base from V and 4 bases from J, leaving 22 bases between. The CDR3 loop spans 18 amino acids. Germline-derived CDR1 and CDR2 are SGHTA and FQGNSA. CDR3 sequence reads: CASSLVPAGTPGRETQYF. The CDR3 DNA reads TGTGCCAGCAGCTTAGTCCCAGCGGGCACACCCGGCAGAGAGACCCAGTACTTC.

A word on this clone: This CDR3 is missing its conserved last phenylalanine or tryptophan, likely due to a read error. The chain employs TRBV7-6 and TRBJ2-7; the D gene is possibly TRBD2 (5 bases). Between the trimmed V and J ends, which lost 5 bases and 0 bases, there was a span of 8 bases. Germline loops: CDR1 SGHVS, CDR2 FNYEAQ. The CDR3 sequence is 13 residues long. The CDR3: CASSRGLSYEQYS. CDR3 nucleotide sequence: TGTGCCAGCAGCCGCGGACTCTCCTACGAGCAGTACTCC.

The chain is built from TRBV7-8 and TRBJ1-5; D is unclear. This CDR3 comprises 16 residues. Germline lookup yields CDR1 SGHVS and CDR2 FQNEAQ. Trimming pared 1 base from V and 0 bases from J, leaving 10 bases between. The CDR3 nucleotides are TGTGCCAGCAGCTTAGTCGGAGGTAATAGCAATCAGCCCCAGCATTTT. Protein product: CASSLVGGNSNQPQHF.

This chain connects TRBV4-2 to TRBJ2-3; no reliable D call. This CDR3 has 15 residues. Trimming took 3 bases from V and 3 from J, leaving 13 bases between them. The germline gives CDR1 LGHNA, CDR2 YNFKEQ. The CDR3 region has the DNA TGTGCCAGCAGCCAGAGACCGTCTAGTACAGATACGCAGTATTTT. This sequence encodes CASSQRPSSTDTQYF.

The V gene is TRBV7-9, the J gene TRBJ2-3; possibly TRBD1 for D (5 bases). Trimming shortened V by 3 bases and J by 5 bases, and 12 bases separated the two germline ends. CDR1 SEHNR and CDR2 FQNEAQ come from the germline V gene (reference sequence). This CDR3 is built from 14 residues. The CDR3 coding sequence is TGTGCCAGCAGCTTCAGACAGCCAGAAGATACGCAGTATTTT. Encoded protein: CASSFRQPEDTQYF. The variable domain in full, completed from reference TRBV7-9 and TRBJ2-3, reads DTGVSQNPRHKITKRGQNVTFRCDPISEHNRLYWYRQTLGQGPEFLTYFQNEAQLEKSRLLSDRFSAERPKGSFSTLEIQRTEQGDSAMYLCASSFRQPEDTQYFGPGTRLTVL.

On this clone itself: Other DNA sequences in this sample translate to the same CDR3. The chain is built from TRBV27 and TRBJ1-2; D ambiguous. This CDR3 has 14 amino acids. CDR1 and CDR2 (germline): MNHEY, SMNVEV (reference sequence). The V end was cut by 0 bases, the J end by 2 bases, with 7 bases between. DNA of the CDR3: TGTGCCAGCAGTTTATCGACCGGGAACTATGGCTACACCTTC. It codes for CASSLSTGNYGYTF.

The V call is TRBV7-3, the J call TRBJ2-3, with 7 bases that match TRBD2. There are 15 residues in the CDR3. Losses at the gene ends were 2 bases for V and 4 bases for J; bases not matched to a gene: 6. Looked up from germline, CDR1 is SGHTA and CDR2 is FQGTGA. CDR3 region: CASSLSGGRADTQYF. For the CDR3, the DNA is TGTGCCAGCAGCTTATCGGGAGGTCGGGCAGATACGCAGTATTTT.

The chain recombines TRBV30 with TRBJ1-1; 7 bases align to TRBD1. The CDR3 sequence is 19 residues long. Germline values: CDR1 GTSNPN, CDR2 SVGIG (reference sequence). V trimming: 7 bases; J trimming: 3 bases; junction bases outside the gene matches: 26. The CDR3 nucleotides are TGTGCCTTCACTAAGGAGGGTCAGCACGGGAACAGGGGCTACACTGAAGCTTTCTTT. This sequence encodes CAFTKEGQHGNRGYTEAFF.

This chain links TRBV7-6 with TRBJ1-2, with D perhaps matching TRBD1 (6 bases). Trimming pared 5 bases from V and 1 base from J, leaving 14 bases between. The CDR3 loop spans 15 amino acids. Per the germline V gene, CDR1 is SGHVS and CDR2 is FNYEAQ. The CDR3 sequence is CASSTRDMSNYGYTF. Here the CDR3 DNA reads TGTGCCAGCAGCACCCGGGACATGAGTAACTATGGCTACACCTTC.

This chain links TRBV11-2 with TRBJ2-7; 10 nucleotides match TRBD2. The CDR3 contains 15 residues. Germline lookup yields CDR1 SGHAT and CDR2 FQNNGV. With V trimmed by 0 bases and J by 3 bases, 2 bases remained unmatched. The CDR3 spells CASSLELAGNYEQYF. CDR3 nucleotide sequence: TGTGCCAGCAGCTTAGAACTAGCGGGAAACTACGAGCAGTACTTC.

Written as DNA, the CDR3 is TGTGCCAGCAGTTTAAGGGCCGGGAGGTCGTCCGGGGAGCTGTTTTTT. This translates into CASSLRAGRSSGELFF. This sequence joins TRBV27 and TRBJ2-2; 7 nucleotides agree with TRBD2. This CDR3 has 16 amino acids. CDR1 is MNHEY and CDR2 is SMNVEV in the germline V gene (reference sequence). V lost 2 bases to trimming and J lost 6 bases; unmatched junction nucleotides: 9.

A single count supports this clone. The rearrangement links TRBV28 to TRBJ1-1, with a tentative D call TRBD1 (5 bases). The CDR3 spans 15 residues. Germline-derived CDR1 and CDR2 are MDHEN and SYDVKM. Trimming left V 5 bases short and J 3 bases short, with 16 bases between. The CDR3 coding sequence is TGTGCCAGCAGTCCCCTCGCGGGGGGACACACTGAAGCTTTCTTT. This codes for CASSPLAGGHTEAFF.

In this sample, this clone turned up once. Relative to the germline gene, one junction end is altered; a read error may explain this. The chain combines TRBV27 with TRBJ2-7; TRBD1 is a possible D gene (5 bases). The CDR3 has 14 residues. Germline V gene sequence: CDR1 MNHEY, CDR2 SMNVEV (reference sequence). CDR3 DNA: TGTGCCACCAGTATTAAGGGGCTAACCTACGAGCAGTACTTC. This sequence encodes CATSIKGLTYEQYF.

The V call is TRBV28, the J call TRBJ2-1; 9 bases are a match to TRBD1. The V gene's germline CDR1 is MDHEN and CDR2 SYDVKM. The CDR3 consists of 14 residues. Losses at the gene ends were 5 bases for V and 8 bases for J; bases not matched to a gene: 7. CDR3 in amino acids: CASSQPGQGHEQFF. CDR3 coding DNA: TGTGCCAGCAGTCAGCCGGGACAGGGCCATGAGCAGTTCTTC.

CDR3 bases: TGCGCCAGCAGCTTCCAGCGGGGGGCGAATGAAAAACTGTTTTTT. Translated, it gives CASSFQRGANEKLFF. The chain couples TRBV5-1 to TRBJ1-4, with D perhaps matching TRBD1 (6 bases). The CDR3 covers 15 residues. The germline V gene has CDR1 SGHRS and CDR2 YFSETQ. The ends were cut back, 2 bases at V and 5 bases at J, with 13 bases in the middle.

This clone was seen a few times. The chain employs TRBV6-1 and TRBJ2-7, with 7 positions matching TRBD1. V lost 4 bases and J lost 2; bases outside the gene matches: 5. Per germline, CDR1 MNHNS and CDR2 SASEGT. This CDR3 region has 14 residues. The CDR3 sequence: CASSATGTAYEQYF. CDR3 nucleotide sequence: TGTGCCAGCAGTGCAACCGGGACAGCCTACGAGCAGTACTTC.

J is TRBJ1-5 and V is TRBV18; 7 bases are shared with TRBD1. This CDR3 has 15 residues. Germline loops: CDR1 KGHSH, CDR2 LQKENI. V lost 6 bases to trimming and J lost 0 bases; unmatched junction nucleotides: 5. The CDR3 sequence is CASSKGQNSNQPQHF. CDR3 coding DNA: TGTGCCAGCTCCAAGGGACAGAATAGCAATCAGCCCCAGCATTTT.

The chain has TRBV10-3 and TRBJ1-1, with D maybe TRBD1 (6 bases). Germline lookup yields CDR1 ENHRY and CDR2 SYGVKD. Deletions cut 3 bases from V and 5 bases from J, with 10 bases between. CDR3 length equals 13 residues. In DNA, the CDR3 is TGTGCCATCAGTGACCAAAGGGGGACTGAAGCTTTCTTT. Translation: CAISDQRGTEAFF.

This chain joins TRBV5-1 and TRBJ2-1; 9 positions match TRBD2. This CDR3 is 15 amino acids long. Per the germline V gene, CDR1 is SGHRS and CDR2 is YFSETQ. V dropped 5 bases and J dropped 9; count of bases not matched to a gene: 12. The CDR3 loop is CASREDSGSRSEQFF. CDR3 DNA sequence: TGCGCCAGCAGGGAAGATAGCGGGAGCAGAAGTGAGCAGTTCTTC.

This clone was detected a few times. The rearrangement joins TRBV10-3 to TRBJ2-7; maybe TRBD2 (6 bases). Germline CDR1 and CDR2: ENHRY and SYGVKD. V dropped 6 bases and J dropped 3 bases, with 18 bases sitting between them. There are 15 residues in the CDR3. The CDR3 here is CAISVLRGEDYEQYF. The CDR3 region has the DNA TGTGCCATCAGCGTACTCAGAGGGGAGGACTACGAGCAGTACTTC.

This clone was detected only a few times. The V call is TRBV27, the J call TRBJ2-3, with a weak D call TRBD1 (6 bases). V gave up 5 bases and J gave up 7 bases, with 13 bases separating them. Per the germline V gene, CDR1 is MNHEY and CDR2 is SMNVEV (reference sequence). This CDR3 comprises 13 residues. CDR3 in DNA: TGTGCCAGCAGTCCTCATCGGGACAATACGCAGTATTTT. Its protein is CASSPHRDNTQYF.